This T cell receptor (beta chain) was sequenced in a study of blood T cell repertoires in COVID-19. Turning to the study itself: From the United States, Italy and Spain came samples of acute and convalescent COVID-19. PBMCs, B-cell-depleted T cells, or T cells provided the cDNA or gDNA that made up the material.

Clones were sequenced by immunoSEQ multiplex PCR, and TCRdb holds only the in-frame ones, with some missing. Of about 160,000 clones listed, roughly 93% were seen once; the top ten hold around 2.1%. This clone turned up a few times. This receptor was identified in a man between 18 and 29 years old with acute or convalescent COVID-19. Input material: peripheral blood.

CDR3 loop: CASSLTGDSGGYTF. CDR3 in DNA: TGTGCCAGCAGCCTCACAGGGGACAGCGGCGGCTACACCTTC. The rearrangement links TRBV11-2 to TRBJ1-2; 7 nucleotides agree with TRBD1. CDR1 and CDR2 (germline): SGHAT, FQNNGV. This CDR3 is built from 14 residues. Trimming at V came to 5 bases and at J to 8 bases, leaving 11 bases not matched to a gene.